Shown below are 11 T cell receptor beta chains from a single sample sequenced in a study of blood T cell repertoires in COVID-19. The assay was immunoSEQ multiplex PCR, and TCRdb's table has in-frame clones only and misses some. The sample lists about 280,000 clones, about nine tenths occurring once. Specimen: peripheral blood. The receptors stem from a man between 40 and 49 years old with active or convalescent COVID-19.

J is TRBJ2-3 and V is TRBV9; D gene uncertain. CDR3 length: 16 amino acids. V dropped 0 bases and J dropped 3 bases, with 14 bases sitting between them. Germline V gives CDR1 SGDLS, CDR2 YYNGEE. The CDR3 spells CASSVGFDSITDTQYF. The CDR3 DNA follows: TGTGCCAGCAGCGTAGGATTTGACTCGATAACAGATACGCAGTATTTT.

This chain uses TRBV4-2 with TRBJ1-5, with D possibly being TRBD1 (6 bases). Germline lookup yields CDR1 LGHNA and CDR2 YNFKEQ. The V gene lost 0 bases and the J gene lost 0 bases, with 6 bases spanning the gap. This CDR3 is built from 15 residues. CDR3 in amino acids: CASSQDRGSNQPQHF. CDR3 bases: TGTGCCAGCAGCCAAGACAGGGGTAGCAATCAGCCCCAGCATTTT.

This sequence joins TRBV7-9 and TRBJ1-6; 9 bases are shared with TRBD1. The CDR3 runs 15 residues. With 2 bases clipped from V and 10 bases from J, the junction kept 6 bases outside the gene matches. Germline CDR1 SEHNR, CDR2 FQNEAQ (reference sequence). This CDR3 is CASSLSTQGASPLHF. DNA of the CDR3: TGTGCCAGCAGCTTAAGTACACAGGGGGCCTCACCCCTCCACTTT.

The rearrangement links TRBV6-5 to TRBJ1-1; D is undetermined. The CDR3 totals 13 residues. V shed 6 bases and J shed 7 bases, with 15 bases lying between them. Germline V lookup: CDR1 MNHEY, CDR2 SVGAGI. The CDR3 protein is CASRKDSFGEAFF. CDR3 sequence (DNA): TGTGCCAGCAGGAAGGACTCATTCGGTGAAGCTTTCTTT.

The rearrangement joins TRBV6-5 to TRBJ2-2; a possible D gene is TRBD1 (6 bases). The CDR3 loop spans 14 amino acids. V was shortened by 2 bases and J by 8 bases, with 12 bases between the two germline ends. Per the germline V gene, CDR1 is MNHEY and CDR2 is SVGAGI. CDR3 amino acids: CASSYQTGGGELFF. DNA of the CDR3: TGTGCCAGCAGTTACCAGACAGGTGGGGGGGAGCTGTTTTTT.

The chain couples TRBV6-6 to TRBJ1-6; 7 bases match TRBD1. CDR3 length: 13 residues. Germline-derived CDR1 and CDR2 are MNHNY and SVGAGI (reference sequence). The V and J ends lost 11 bases and 4 bases, in that order; junction bases with no gene match: 5. DNA for the CDR3: TGTGCCGGCCGGGGACAGTATAATTCACCCCTCCACTTT. Translating gives CAGRGQYNSPLHF.

This rearrangement joins TRBV11-1 to TRBJ1-6; D is possibly TRBD1 (5 bases). Germline assignment: CDR1 SGHAT and CDR2 FQDESV (reference sequence). With 2 bases removed from V and 7 bases from J, the gap between germline ends came to 12 bases. This CDR3 has 15 residues. The CDR3 region has the DNA TGTGCCAGCAGCTTATTCCAGGGAATGAATTCACCCCTCCACTTT. Its protein product is CASSLFQGMNSPLHF.

This clone was seen just once. The gene calls are TRBV2 and TRBJ1-5; the D gene is possibly TRBD1 (5 bases). Germline V lookup: CDR1 SNHLY, CDR2 FYNNEI. CDR3 length equals 16 residues. With 1 base removed from V and 6 bases from J, the gap between germline ends came to 16 bases. The CDR3 is CASSEDLAGGVQPQHF. The CDR3 DNA reads as TGTGCCAGCAGTGAAGACTTAGCGGGAGGGGTTCAGCCCCAGCATTTT.

The V and J genes are TRBV5-4 and TRBJ2-7; the D is unclear. Trimming removed 4 bases at V and 0 bases at J, with 11 bases between. Germline CDR1 SGHNT, CDR2 YYREEE (reference sequence). This CDR3 spans 14 amino acids. CDR3 sequence reads: CASSGGASSYEQYF. The CDR3 region has the DNA TGTGCCAGCAGCGGCGGCGCGAGCTCCTACGAGCAGTACTTC.

V and J are TRBV15 and TRBJ1-5; D uncertain. Germline loops: CDR1 LNHNV, CDR2 YYDKDF (reference sequence). This CDR3 is built from 18 residues. V lost 0 bases, J lost 1 base, and 16 bases lay in between. CDR3 sequence reads: CATSRDEGSILSNQPQHF. The DNA of the CDR3 is TGTGCCACCAGCAGAGATGAGGGTAGCATTCTAAGCAATCAGCCCCAGCATTTT.

This chain uses TRBV24-1 with TRBJ2-2, with 9 bases lining up with TRBD1. This CDR3 spans 16 amino acids. Losses at the gene ends were 2 bases for V and 3 bases for J; bases not matched to a gene: 3. From germline, CDR1 is KGHDR and CDR2 SFDVKD. The CDR3 sequence is CATSDSYRGHTGELFF. For the CDR3, the DNA is TGTGCCACCAGTGATTCCTACAGGGGGCACACCGGGGAGCTGTTTTTT.